This T cell receptor (beta chain) was sequenced for a study of blood T cell repertoires in COVID-19. V lost 2 bases, J lost 6 bases, and 16 bases lay in between. Germline loops: CDR1 GTSNPN, CDR2 SVGIG (reference sequence). The CDR3 is 14 amino acids. Per the study methods: Amplification from reference gene primers served as the basis for estimated nucleated cell counts. The table came from immunoSEQ multiplex PCR; TCRdb's copy has only in-frame clones and leaves some out. The DNA was the basis for D and trimming; V, J and clone size are from that table. The sample consists of some 150,000 clones, 89% of them appearing once. Participant reports of clinical history set cohort assignment.

The chain has TRBV30 and TRBJ1-2, with a possible D match to TRBD1 (6 bases). The sequenced sample was PBMCs or T cells enriched from blood (not recorded which). The TCR originated in a woman in her late teens or twenties who had recovered from COVID-19. For the CDR3, the DNA is TGTGCCTGGAGTAGGCCAGGGGAGAGAAATGGCTACACCTTC. Its translation: CAWSRPGERNGYTF.